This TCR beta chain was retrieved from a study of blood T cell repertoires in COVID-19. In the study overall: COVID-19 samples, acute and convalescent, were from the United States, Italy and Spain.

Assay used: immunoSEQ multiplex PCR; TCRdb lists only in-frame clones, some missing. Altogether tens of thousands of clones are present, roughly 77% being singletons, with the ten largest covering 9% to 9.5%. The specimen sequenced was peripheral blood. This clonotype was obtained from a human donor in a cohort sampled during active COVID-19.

The CDR3 loop reads CASSLGAGGWGNEQFF. The CDR3 nucleotides are TGTGCCAGCAGTTTAGGAGCGGGAGGTTGGGGAAATGAGCAGTTCTTC. V and J are TRBV27 and TRBJ2-1, with 9 bases that match TRBD2. CDR1 and CDR2 (germline): MNHEY, SMNVEV (reference sequence). V gave up 2 bases and J gave up 7 bases; unmatched junction bases: 9. This CDR3 is built from 16 residues.